The sequence of this TCR beta chain was determined in a study of cytomegalovirus exposure and HLA in healthy donors. Findings of the study overall: Donor immune exposure was known only as CMV serostatus. Sequencing artifact likely explains a cluster of highly shared sequence variants. A later analysis reportedly found fewer N-insertions in an Asian-associated ancestry cluster than the approximately 670-donor mean.

Trimming removed 3 bases from V and 6 bases from J, with 17 bases in between. This CDR3 has 16 residues. CDR1 is WSHSY and CDR2 is SAAADI in the germline V gene. As regards this clone: The antigen is unknown.

It was with 60 Vbeta and 13 Jbeta primers that the PCR ran. Sequencing used immunoSEQ multiplex PCR; TCRdb keeps in-frame clones, though not all of them. Of 100,000 to 150,000 clones in the sample, approximately 80% were seen once. The rearrangement links TRBV10-2 to TRBJ1-4; D is undetermined. Sequenced: PBMCs. The clonotype originates from a man aged 25 to 40 in good health and CMV-seropositive. DNA for the CDR3: TGCGCCAGCAGTGAAGTCTCGGGAGTTGGGGATGAAAAACTGTTTTTT. This sequence encodes CASSEVSGVGDEKLFF.